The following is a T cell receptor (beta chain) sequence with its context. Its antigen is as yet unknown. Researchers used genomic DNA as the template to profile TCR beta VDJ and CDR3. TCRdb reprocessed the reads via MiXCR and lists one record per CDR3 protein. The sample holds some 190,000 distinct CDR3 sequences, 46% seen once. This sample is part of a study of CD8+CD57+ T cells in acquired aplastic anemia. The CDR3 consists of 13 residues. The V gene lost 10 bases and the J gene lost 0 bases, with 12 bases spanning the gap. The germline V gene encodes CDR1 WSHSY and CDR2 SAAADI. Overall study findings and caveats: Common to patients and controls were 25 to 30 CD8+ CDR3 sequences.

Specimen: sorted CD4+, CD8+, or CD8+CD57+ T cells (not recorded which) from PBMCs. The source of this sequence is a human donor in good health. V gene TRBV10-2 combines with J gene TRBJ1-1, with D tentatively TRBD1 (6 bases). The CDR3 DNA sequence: TGCGCCACCACAGGGCCTATGAACACTGAAGCTTTCTTT. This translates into CATTGPMNTEAFF.